The clone carrying this TCR beta chain was observed a few times. Its matching antigen is unknown. The run depth of the assay was deep. Researchers divided each subset's genomic DNA evenly across several immunoSEQ plates. Clones were sequenced by immunoSEQ multiplex PCR, and TCRdb holds only the in-frame ones, with some missing. The table shows some 2.1 million clones, with about 93% occurring only once. Trimming removed 0 bases from V and 6 bases from J, with 11 bases in between. Germline V gene data show CDR1 as GTSNPN and CDR2 as SVGIG (reference sequence). The CDR3 is 13 residues long. This specimen comes from a study of shared clonotypes between healthy human individuals. Findings and limits, study-wide: Around 5.3% of naive CD4 clonotypes were shared across several donors.

CD45RO-negative, CCR7-positively selected cells formed the naive CD8 fraction, excluding terminally differentiated effector memory CD45RA+ cells. Healthy HIV-negative adults with no recent acute infections or vaccinations were recruited as donors. This receptor was identified in a man in his late teens or twenties in good health. Some clones in this sample may be carry-over from other donors' samples. The rearrangement joins TRBV30 to TRBJ1-1; D unresolved. The sequencing sample was made of naive CD8+ T cells from PBMCs. CDR3 coding DNA: TGTGCCTGGAGTGTACTTGAGGGTGCTGAAGCTTTCTTT. Protein: CAWSVLEGAEAFF.